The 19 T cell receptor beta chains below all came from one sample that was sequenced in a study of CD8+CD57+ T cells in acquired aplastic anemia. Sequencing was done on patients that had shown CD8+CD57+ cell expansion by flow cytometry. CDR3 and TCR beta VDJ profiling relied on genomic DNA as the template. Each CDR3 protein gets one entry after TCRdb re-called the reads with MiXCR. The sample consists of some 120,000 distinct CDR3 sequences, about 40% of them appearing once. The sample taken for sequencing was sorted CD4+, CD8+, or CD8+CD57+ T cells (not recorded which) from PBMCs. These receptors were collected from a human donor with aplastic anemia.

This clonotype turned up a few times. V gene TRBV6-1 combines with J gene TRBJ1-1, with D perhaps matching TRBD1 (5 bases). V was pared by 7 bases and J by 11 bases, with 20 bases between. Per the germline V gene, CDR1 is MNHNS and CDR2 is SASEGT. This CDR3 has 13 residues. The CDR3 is CASNISPWGRAFF. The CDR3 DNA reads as TGTGCCAGCAACATTAGCCCATGGGGGAGGGCTTTCTTT.

The CDR3 bases are TGTGCCAGCAGCCATAGGGGGAACGCTTTCTTT. This encodes CASSHRGNAFF. V is TRBV3-1 and J is TRBJ1-1, with D tentatively TRBD1 (6 bases). This CDR3 spans 11 amino acids. Trimming removed 3 bases at V and 11 bases at J, with 10 bases between. Germline V gene sequence: CDR1 LGHDT, CDR2 YNNKEL (reference sequence).

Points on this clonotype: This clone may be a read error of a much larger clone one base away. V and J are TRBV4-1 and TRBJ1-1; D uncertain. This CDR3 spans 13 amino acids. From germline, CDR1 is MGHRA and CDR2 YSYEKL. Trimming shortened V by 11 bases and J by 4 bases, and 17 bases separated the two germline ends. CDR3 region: CAVALGVPTEAFF. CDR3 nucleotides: TGCGCCGTAGCACTCGGGGTACCCACTGAAGCTTTCTTT.

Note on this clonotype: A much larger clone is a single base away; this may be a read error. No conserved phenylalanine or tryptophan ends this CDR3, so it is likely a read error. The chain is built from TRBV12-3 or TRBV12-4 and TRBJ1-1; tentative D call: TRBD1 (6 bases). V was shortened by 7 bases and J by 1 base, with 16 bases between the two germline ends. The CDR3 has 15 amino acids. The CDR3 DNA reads TGTGCCAGCACCGCAGGGGAGGGCTCGAACACTGAAGCTTTCGTT. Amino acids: CASTAGEGSNTEAFV.

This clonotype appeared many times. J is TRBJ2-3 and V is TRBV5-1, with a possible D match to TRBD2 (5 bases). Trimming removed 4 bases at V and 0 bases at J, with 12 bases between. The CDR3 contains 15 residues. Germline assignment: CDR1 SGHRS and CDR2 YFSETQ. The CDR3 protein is CASSPRGLSTDTQYF. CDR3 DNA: TGCGCCAGCAGCCCCCGAGGACTGAGCACAGATACGCAGTATTTT.

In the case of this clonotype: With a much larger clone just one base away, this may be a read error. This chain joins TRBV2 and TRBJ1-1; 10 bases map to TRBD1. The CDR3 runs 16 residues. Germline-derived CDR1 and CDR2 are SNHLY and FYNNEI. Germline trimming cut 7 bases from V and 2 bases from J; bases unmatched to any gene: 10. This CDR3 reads CASIPGQGICNTEAFF. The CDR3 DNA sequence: TGTGCCAGCATCCCGGGACAGGGGATTTGTAACACTGAAGCTTTCTTT.

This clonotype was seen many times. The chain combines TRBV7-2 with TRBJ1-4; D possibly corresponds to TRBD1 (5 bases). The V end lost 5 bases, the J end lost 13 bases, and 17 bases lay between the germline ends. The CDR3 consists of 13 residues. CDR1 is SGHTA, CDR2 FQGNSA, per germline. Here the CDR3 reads CASSRPAVGGLFF. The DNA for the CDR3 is TGTGCCAGCAGCCGGCCCGCGGTCGGGGGACTGTTTTTT.

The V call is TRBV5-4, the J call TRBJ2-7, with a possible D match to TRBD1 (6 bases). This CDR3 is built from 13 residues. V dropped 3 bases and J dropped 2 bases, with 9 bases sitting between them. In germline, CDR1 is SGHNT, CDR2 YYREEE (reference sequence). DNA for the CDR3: TGTGCCAGCAGCTGGGACATGACCTACGAGCAGTACTTC. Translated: CASSWDMTYEQYF.

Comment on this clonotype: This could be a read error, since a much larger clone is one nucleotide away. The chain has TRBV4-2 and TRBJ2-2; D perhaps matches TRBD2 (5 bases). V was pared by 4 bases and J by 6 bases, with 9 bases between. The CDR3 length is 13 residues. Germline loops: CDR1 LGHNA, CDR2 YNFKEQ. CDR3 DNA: TGTGCCAGCAGCCGAGCGGCGTCCGGGGAGCTGTTTTTT. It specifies CASSRAASGELFF.

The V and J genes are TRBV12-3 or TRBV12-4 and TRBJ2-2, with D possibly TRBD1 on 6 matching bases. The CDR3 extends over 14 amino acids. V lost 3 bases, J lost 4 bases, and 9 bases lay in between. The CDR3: CASSFGGFTGELFF. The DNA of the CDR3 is TGTGCCAGCAGTTTTGGGGGCTTCACCGGGGAGCTGTTTTTT.

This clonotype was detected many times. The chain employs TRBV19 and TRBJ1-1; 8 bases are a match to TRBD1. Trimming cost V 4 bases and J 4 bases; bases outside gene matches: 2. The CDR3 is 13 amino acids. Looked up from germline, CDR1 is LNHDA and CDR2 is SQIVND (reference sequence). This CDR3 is CASSTTGVTEAFF. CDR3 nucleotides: TGTGCCAGTAGTACGACAGGGGTCACTGAAGCTTTCTTT. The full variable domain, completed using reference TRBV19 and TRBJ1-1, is DGGITQSPKYLFRKEGQNVTLSCEQNLNHDAMYWYRQDPGQGLRLIYYSQIVNDFQKGDIAEGYSVSREKKESFPLTVTSAQKNPTAFYLCASSTTGVTEAFFGQGTRLTVV.

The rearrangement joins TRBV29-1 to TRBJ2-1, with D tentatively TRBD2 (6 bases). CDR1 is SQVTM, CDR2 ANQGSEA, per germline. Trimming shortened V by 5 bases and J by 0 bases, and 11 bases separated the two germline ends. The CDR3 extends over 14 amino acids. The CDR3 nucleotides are TGCAGCGTTCTTGGGAGGATCTCCTACAATGAGCAGTTCTTC. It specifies CSVLGRISYNEQFF.

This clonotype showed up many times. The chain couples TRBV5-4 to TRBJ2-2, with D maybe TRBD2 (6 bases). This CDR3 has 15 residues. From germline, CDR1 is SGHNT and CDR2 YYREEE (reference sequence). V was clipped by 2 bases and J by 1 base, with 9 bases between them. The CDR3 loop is CASSFRGGNTGELFF. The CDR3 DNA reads TGTGCCAGCAGCTTTCGGGGAGGGAACACCGGGGAGCTGTTTTTT.

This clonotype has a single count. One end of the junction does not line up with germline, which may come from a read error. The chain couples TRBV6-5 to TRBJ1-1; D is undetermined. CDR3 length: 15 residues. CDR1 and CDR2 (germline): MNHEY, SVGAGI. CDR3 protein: CARSYSSVFETEAFF. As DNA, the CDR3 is TGTGCCCGCAGTTACTCGAGTGTATTCGAGACTGAAGCTTTCTTT.

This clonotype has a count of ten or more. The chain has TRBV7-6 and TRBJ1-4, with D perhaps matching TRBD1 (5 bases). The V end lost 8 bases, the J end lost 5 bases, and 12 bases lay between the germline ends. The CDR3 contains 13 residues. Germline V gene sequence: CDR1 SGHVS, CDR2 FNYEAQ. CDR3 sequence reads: CASGGGGNEKLFF. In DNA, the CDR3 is TGTGCCAGCGGTGGGGGGGGAAATGAAAAACTGTTTTTT.

The CDR3 DNA reads TGTGCCACTCCTCATAGCTACGAGCAGTACTTC. Amino acids: CATPHSYEQYF. This chain links TRBV24-1 with TRBJ2-7; D ambiguous. Trimming took 10 bases from V and 3 from J, leaving 9 bases between them. This CDR3 has 11 residues. The germline gives CDR1 KGHDR, CDR2 SFDVKD.

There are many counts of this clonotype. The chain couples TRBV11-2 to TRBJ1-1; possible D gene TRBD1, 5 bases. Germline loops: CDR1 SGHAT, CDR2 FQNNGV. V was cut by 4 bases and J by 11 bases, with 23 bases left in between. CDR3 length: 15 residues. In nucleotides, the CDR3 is TGTGCCAGCAGCTCCCAAGTAGGGACCTCGGGTCGCGCTTTCTTT. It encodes CASSSQVGTSGRAFF.

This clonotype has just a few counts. The CDR3 nucleotides read TGCAGCGTTGTGACCAGTGGAGGGAACACTGAAGCTTTCTTT. This codes for CSVVTSGGNTEAFF. This chain joins TRBV29-1 and TRBJ1-1; D unresolved. CDR1 and CDR2 (germline): SQVTM, ANQGSEA. V was cut by 4 bases and J by 1 base, with 13 bases left in between. The length of the CDR3 is 14 residues.

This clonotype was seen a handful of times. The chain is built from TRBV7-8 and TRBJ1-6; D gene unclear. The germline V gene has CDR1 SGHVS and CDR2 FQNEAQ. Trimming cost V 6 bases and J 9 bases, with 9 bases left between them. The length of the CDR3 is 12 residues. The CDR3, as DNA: TGTGCCAGCAGTGCACGCGGTTCACCCCTCCACTTT. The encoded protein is CASSARGSPLHF.